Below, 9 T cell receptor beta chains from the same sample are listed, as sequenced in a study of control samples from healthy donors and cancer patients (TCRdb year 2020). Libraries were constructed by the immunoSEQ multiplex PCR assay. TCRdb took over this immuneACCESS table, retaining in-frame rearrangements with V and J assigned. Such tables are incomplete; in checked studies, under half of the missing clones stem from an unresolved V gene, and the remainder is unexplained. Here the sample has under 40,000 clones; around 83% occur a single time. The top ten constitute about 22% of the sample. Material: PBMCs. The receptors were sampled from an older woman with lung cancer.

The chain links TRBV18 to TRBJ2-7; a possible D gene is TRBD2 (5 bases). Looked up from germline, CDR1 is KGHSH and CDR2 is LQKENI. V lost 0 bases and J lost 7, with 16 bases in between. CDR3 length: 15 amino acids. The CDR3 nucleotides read TGTGCCAGCTCACCACCGGAGAGGGTTTATCGGGAGCAGTACTTC. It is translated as CASSPPERVYREQYF.

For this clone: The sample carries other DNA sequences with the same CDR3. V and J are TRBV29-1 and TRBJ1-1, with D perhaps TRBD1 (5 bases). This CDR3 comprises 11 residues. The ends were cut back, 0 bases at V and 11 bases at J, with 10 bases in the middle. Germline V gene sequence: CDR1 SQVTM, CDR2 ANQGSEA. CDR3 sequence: CSVEDRGSAFF. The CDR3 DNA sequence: TGCAGCGTTGAAGATAGGGGTTCTGCTTTCTTT.

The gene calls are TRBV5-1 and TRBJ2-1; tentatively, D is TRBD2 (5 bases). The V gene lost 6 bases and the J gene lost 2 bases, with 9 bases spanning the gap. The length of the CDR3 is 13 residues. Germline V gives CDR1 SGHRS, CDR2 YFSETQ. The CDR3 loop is CASTAGTYNEQFF. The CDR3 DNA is TGCGCCAGCACGGCGGGTACCTACAATGAGCAGTTCTTC.

In DNA, the CDR3 is TGTGCCAGCAGCCGAGGGACGGAGACCCAGTACTTC. It is translated as CASSRGTETQYF. The V gene is TRBV3-1 (or the pseudogene TRBV3-2), the J gene TRBJ2-5; D is tentatively TRBD1 or TRBD2 (5 bases each). Trimming left V 4 bases short and J 5 bases short, with 8 bases between. CDR3 size: 12 residues. Germline CDR1 reads LGHDT; CDR2 reads YNNKEL (reference sequence).

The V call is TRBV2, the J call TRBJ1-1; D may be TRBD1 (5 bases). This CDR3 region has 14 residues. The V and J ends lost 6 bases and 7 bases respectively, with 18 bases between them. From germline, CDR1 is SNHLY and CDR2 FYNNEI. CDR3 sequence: CASRWDREMSEAFF. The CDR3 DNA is TGTGCCAGCAGATGGGACCGAGAGATGAGTGAAGCTTTCTTT.

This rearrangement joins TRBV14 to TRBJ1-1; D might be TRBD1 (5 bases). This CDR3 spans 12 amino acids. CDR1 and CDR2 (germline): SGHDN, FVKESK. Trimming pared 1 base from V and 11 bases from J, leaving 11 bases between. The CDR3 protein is CASSQGSGGAFF. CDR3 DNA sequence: TGTGCCAGCAGCCAAGGTTCCGGGGGGGCTTTCTTT.

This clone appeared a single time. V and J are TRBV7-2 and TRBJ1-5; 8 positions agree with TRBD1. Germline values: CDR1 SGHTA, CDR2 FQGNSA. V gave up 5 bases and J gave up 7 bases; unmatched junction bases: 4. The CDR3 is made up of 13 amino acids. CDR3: CASSADREQPQHF. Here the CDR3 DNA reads TGTGCCAGCAGCGCGGACAGGGAACAGCCCCAGCATTTT.

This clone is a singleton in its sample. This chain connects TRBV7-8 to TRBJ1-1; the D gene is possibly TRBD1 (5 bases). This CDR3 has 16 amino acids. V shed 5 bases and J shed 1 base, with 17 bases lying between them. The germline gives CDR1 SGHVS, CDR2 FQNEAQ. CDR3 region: CASSPDGARGNTEAFF. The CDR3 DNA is TGTGCCAGCAGCCCGGACGGGGCTAGGGGGAACACTGAAGCTTTCTTT.

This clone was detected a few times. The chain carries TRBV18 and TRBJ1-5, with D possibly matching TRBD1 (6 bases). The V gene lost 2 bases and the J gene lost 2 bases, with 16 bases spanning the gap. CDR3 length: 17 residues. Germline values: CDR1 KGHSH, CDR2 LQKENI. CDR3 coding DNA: TGTGCCAGCTCACCAGGTGTGGCAGGGGATGGCAATCAGCCCCAGCATTTT. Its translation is CASSPGVAGDGNQPQHF.